Shown below are 9 T cell receptor beta chains from a single sample sequenced in a study of blood T cell repertoires in COVID-19 (dated by TCRdb to 2019 to 2021). The library relied on the immunoSEQ multiplex PCR assay. The source is immuneACCESS, and TCRdb retained only in-frame sequences with V and J called. Part of the clones is not carried over; for the studies checked, unresolved V genes explain less than half of this, and the remainder is unexplained. The sample table holds a few hundred thousand clones, of which approximately 89% were seen once. The ten most abundant clones make up roughly 5% of the sample. Sequencing used peripheral blood. These receptors all stem from a woman aged 40 to 49 who had recovered from COVID-19.

The V call is TRBV2, the J call TRBJ2-3, with D hard to call. The V and J ends lost 7 bases and 4 bases respectively, with 21 bases between them. The germline V gene encodes CDR1 SNHLY and CDR2 FYNNEI. CDR3 length equals 16 residues. The CDR3 here is CASNPNIRGEADTQYF. CDR3 in DNA: TGTGCCAGCAATCCGAACATTCGAGGAGAGGCAGATACGCAGTATTTT. Combining the CDR3 with reference TRBV2 and TRBJ2-3 gives the whole variable domain EPEVTQTPSHQVTQMGQEVILRCVPISNHLYFYWYRQILGQKVEFLVSFYNNEISEKSEIFDDQFSVERPDGSNFTLKIRSTKLEDSAMYFCASNPNIRGEADTQYFGPGTRLTVL.

This clone was seen a handful of times. CDR3 coding DNA: TGTGCCACCGCTCTTGGTCGTGGACGGGGGGACAATGAGCAGTTCTTC. As protein: CATALGRGRGDNEQFF. V is TRBV15 and J is TRBJ2-1, with 7 bases lining up with TRBD2. The length of the CDR3 is 16 residues. The ends lost 8 bases at V and 5 bases at J; junction bases unmatched: 15. The germline V gene has CDR1 LNHNV and CDR2 YYDKDF (reference sequence).

The rearrangement uses TRBV5-6 and TRBJ2-5, with a weak D call TRBD2 (6 bases). The germline gives CDR1 SGHDT, CDR2 YYEEEE. The V gene lost 5 bases and the J gene lost 4 bases, with 12 bases spanning the gap. This CDR3 spans 13 amino acids. The chain's CDR3 is CASSGGRGETQYF. The CDR3 DNA reads as TGTGCCAGCAGTGGAGGGAGAGGAGAGACCCAGTACTTC.

J is TRBJ2-1 and V is TRBV19; TRBD2 matches at 11 bases. Trimming took 8 bases from V and 9 from J; bases not matched to a gene: 9. Looked up from germline, CDR1 is LNHDA and CDR2 is SQIVND (reference sequence). The CDR3 spans 14 residues. The chain's CDR3 is CASRIAGGLGEQFF. The CDR3 DNA reads TGTGCCAGTCGAATAGCGGGAGGGCTGGGTGAGCAGTTCTTC.

J is TRBJ2-3 and V is TRBV19; 10 bases align to TRBD2. V dropped 5 bases and J dropped 1; count of bases not matched to a gene: 3. The germline V gene encodes CDR1 LNHDA and CDR2 SQIVND (reference sequence). This CDR3 spans 15 amino acids. CDR3 protein: CASSAGTSGTDTQYF. The CDR3 DNA reads as TGTGCCAGTAGTGCCGGGACTAGCGGCACAGATACGCAGTATTTT.

A word on this clone: An end of the junction differs from the germline gene, which may be a read error. The V gene is TRBV9, the J gene TRBJ2-2; 13 nucleotides match TRBD2. This CDR3 comprises 12 residues. CDR1 is SGDLS, CDR2 YYNGEE, per germline. CDR3 loop: CASSGTSGVYSF. In DNA form, the CDR3 reads TGTGCCAGCTCAGGGACTAGCGGGGTGTACAGTTTT.

The rearrangement joins TRBV12-3 or TRBV12-4 to TRBJ1-2; perhaps TRBD1 as D (6 bases). This CDR3 contains 12 residues. Deletions cut 9 bases from V and 4 bases from J, with 12 bases between. The CDR3 sequence: CASQGYGYGYTF. For the CDR3, the DNA is TGTGCCAGTCAGGGGTACGGCTATGGCTACACCTTC.

V and J are TRBV6-5 and TRBJ1-4, with 7 bases lining up with TRBD1. Unmatched junction bases numbered 6, after V lost 4 bases and J lost 4 bases. The germline V gene has CDR1 MNHEY and CDR2 SVGAGI. The CDR3 consists of 15 residues. CDR3 loop: CASSLNRGINEKLFF. The DNA of the CDR3 is TGTGCCAGCAGTTTAAACAGGGGTATTAATGAAAAACTGTTTTTT.

The genes are TRBV2 and TRBJ2-6, with 7 bases aligning to TRBD2. V was pared by 3 bases and J by 0 bases, with 5 bases of the junction left unmatched. The CDR3 contains 17 residues. Germline V gene data show CDR1 as SNHLY and CDR2 as FYNNEI. CDR3 sequence (DNA): TGTGCCAGCAGTGAGGGAGGGCCCCGCTCTGGGGCCAACGTCCTGACTTTC. Amino acid sequence: CASSEGGPRSGANVLTF.